This paragraph covers one TCR beta chain sequence. This sample was included in a study of glioma-infiltrating T cells after dendritic cell vaccination. Study in general: Glioblastoma patients came from Phase I and II dendritic cell vaccination trials. Between about 2003 and 2013, patients got autologous tumor lysate-pulsed dendritic cell vaccines. At biweekly intervals, patients got three intradermal dendritic cell vaccine injections.

This CDR3 is built from 14 residues. Germline trimming cut 7 bases from V and 4 bases from J; bases unmatched to any gene: 8. Germline lookup yields CDR1 SNHLY and CDR2 FYNNEI. Primers: 60 V beta forward and 13 J beta reverse. Assay: immunoSEQ multiplex PCR; the TCRdb copy retains only in-frame clones and omits some. The sample shows about 96,000 clones, 70% to 80% of them seen only once. Sequencing used blood, obtained before dendritic cell vaccination. This TCR was sampled from a human donor with glioblastoma. The chain uses TRBV2 and TRBJ2-7; TRBD1 matches 9 bases. CDR3 amino acids: CASTKGQGVYEQYF. CDR3 nucleotide sequence: TGTGCCAGCACTAAGGGACAGGGAGTTTACGAGCAGTACTTC.